This T cell receptor (beta chain) was observed in a study of cytomegalovirus exposure and HLA in healthy donors. Notes on this clone: Its matching antigen is unknown.

The J segment lost 7 bases and the V segment lost 8 bases, leaving 5 bases of the junction unmatched. Germline-derived CDR1 and CDR2 are LNHDA and SQIVND (reference sequence). CDR3 size: 13 residues. The PCR contained 60 Vbeta and 13 Jbeta primers. The repertoire was sequenced with immunoSEQ multiplex PCR; TCRdb's copy has only in-frame clones and lacks some. The repertoire holds some 200,000 clones, around 70% seen once, with 2.5% to 3% in the top ten. Findings and caveats of the study: In a later analysis, most CMV-associated TCR beta chains appeared HLA-restricted. Other equally common chains were less clonally expanded than HLA-associated TCR beta chains, a later analysis showed. What was likely a sequencing artifact was a cluster of highly shared sequence variants. TCR beta chain V- and J-gene trimming was linked, in a later analysis, to a missense variant in DCLRE1C.

The sample consisted of PBMCs. This receptor was identified in a man aged 35-49 years in good health and CMV-seropositive. This rearrangement joins TRBV19 to TRBJ2-1; 10 bases are a match to TRBD2. The CDR3 DNA is TGTGCCAGTGCACTAGCGGGGATAAATGAGCAGTTCTTC. Translated, it gives CASALAGINEQFF.